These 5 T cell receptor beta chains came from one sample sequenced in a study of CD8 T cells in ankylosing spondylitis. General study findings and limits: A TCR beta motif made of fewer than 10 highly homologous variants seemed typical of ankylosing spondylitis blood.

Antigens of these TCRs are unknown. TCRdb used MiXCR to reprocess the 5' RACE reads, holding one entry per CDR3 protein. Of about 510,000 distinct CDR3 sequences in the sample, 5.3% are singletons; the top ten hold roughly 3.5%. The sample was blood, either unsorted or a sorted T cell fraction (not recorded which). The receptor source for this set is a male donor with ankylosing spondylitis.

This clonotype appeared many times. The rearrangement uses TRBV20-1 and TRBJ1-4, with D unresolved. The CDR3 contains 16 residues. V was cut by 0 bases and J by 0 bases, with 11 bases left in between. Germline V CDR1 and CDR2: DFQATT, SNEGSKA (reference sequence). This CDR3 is CSARDNAPATNEKLFF. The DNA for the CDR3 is TGCAGTGCTAGAGATAACGCCCCTGCAACTAATGAAAAACTGTTTTTT.

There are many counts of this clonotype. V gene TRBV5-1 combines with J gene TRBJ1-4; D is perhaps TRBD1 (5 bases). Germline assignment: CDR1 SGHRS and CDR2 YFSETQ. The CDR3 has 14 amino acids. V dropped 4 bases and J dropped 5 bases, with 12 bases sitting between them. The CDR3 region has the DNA TGCGCCAGCAGCCGGGACCGTCTCAATGAAAAACTGTTTTTT. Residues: CASSRDRLNEKLFF.

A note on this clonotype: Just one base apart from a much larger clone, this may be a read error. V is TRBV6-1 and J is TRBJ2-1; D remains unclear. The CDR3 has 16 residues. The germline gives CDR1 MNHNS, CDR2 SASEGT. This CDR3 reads CASGDLGQDPGNEQFF. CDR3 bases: TGTGCCAGCGGTGACCTTGGGCAGGACCCCGGGAATGAGCAGTTCTTC.

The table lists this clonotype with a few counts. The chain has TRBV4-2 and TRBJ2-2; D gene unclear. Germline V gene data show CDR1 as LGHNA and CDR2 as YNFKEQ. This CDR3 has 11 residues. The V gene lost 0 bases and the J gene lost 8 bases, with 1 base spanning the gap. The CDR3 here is CASSQEGELFF. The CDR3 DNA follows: TGTGCCAGCAGCCAAGAGGGGGAGCTGTTTTTT.

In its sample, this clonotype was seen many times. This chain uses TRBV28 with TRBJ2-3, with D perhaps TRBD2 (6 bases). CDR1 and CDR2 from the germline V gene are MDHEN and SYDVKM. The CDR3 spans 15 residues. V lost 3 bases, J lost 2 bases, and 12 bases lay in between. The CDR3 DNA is TGTGCCAGCAGTTTTGGAGTAGCGGCCACAGATACGCAGTATTTT. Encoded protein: CASSFGVAATDTQYF.